This TCR beta chain was observed in a study of cytomegalovirus exposure and HLA in healthy donors. A word on this clone: Its antigen remains unidentified.

Study-wide results and limits: Common viral pathogens were later found to be apparently linked to several of the most significant clusters.

Primers for the PCR totalled 60 Vbeta and 13 Jbeta. TCRdb keeps only in-frame clones here, not all; method: immunoSEQ multiplex PCR. The table has more than 95,000 clones, more than 75% seen once; the top ten hold 11%. After removal of 4 bases from V and 5 bases from J, the junction contained 13 bases not matched to a gene. CDR3 size: 16 residues. Germline CDR1 and CDR2: MGHRA and YSYEKL. The genes are TRBV4-1 and TRBJ1-1; TRBD1 matches 7 bases. The sequence came from a man aged 30-40 years in good health and CMV-seropositive. Sequenced material: PBMCs. The CDR3 bases are TGCGCCAGCAGCCCGGAGGGGTCAGGGGGAGAAACTGAAGCTTTCTTT. Translation: CASSPEGSGGETEAFF.